The 4 T cell receptor beta chains below all came from one sample that was sequenced in a study of T cell repertoires in cytomegalovirus infection. MiXCR, applied by TCRdb to the reads, yields one record per CDR3 protein. The sample lists under 800,000 distinct CDR3 sequences; 20% to 25% were seen once. Sequencing used CD8+ T cells from PBMCs. The receptors here all came from a human donor in good health (CMV status not recorded). Some clones in this sample may be carry-over from other donors' samples.

This clonotype was observed at least ten times. The chain joins TRBV6-5 to TRBJ2-1; D may be TRBD1 or TRBD2 (5 bases each). CDR1 is MNHEY and CDR2 is SVGAGI in the germline V gene. The CDR3 is made up of 15 amino acids. V was pared by 0 bases and J by 8 bases, with 14 bases between. CDR3 nucleotides: TGTGCCAGCAGTTACTCCTCGGGACCTCCGCATGAGCAGTTCTTC. The encoded protein is CASSYSSGPPHEQFF.

Concerning this clonotype: The junction and the germline gene differ at one end; a read error may be behind it. This rearrangement joins TRBV6-1 to TRBJ1-2; D ambiguous. This CDR3 has 12 amino acids. Germline V gene sequence: CDR1 MNHNS, CDR2 SASEGT. The CDR3 nucleotides are TGTGCCAGCTGGTCGGGATACTACGGCTACACCTTC. Its protein is CASWSGYYGYTF.

In its sample, this clonotype was seen a few times. This sequence joins TRBV10-3 and TRBJ2-7; D remains unclear. The CDR3 is 15 amino acids. Germline V gene lookup returns CDR1 ENHRY and CDR2 SYGVKD. Trimming took off 4 bases at V and 3 bases at J, with 16 bases between the two ends. The CDR3 sequence: CAISVGTEMGYEQYV. The CDR3 region has the DNA TGTGCCATCAGTGTGGGCACAGAGATGGGCTACGAGCAGTACGTC.

This clonotype has a handful of counts. The chain recombines TRBV20-1 with TRBJ2-2, with 8 bases fitting TRBD1. CDR1 DFQATT and CDR2 SNEGSKA come from the germline V gene (reference sequence). V lost 2 bases and J lost 5; bases outside the gene matches: 13. This CDR3 spans 17 amino acids. CDR3 sequence (DNA): TGCAGTGCTAGAAGACAGGGGAGGTTAGAGTGGACCGGGGAGCTGTTTTTT. Its translation is CSARRQGRLEWTGELFF.